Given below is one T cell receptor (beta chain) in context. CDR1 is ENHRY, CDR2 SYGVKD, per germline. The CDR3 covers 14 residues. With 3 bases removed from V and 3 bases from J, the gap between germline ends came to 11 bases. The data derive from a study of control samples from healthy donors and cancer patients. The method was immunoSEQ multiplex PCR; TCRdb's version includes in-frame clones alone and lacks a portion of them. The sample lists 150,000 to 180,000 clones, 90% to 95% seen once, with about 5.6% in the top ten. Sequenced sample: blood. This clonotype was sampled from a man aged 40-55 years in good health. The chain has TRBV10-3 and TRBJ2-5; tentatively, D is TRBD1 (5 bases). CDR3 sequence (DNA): TGTGCCATCAGTGACCGGACAAGAGAAGAGACCCAGTACTTC. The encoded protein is CAISDRTREETQYF.